The sequence of this T cell receptor beta chain was determined in a study of high-grade serous ovarian cancer treatment subgroups. Study-level background: Mean per sample: around 13,000 reads, just under 7,500 unique TCR beta rearrangements. Study-level points and caveats: Repertoire similarity ranged about 0.11 to 0.79 between tumors of one patient.

The table came from immunoSEQ multiplex PCR; TCRdb's copy has only in-frame clones and leaves some out. Altogether about 36,000 clones are present, roughly three quarters being singletons, with the ten largest covering about 3%. V was clipped by 7 bases and J by 2 bases; unmatched bases: 5. Germline CDR1 and CDR2: SGHAT and FQNNGV. This CDR3 contains 14 residues. Tumor tissue was taken before any definitive surgery or chemotherapy was given. A remark on this clone: Antigen specificity is unknown.

The sequenced sample consisted of tumor tissue. V is TRBV11-2 and J is TRBJ2-7, with TRBD2 matching over 10 bases. This clonotype was sampled from a human donor with high-grade serous ovarian cancer. The CDR3 loop is CASKGSGRAYEQYF. CDR3 DNA: TGTGCCAGCAAAGGGAGCGGGAGGGCCTACGAGCAGTACTTC.